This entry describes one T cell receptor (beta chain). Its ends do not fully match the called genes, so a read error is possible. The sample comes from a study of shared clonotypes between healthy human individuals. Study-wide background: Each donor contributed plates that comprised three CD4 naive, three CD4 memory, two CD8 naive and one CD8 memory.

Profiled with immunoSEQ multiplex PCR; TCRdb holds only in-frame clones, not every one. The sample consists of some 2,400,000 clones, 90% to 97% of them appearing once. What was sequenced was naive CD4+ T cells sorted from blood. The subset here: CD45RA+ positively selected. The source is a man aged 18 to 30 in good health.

DNA of the CDR3: TGTGCCAGCAGCTTGGAGGGAGGAAGGGGTGAGCAGTTCTTC. Amino acid sequence: CASSLEGGRGEQFF. The chain recombines TRBV5-1 with TRBJ2-1, with D maybe TRBD2 (6 bases). Germline assignment: CDR1 SGHRS and CDR2 YFSETQ. The length of the CDR3 is 14 residues. Filled out from reference TRBV5-1 and TRBJ2-1, the complete variable domain reads KAGVTQTPRYLIKTRGQQVTLSCSPISGHRSVSWYQQTPGQGLQFLFEYFSETQRNKGNFPGRFSGRQFSNSRSEMNVSTLELGDSALYLCASSLEGGRGEQFFGPGTRLTVL.